This record looks at one T cell receptor beta chain sequence and its context. As yet, its antigen is unknown. A much larger clone lies a single base off, so this may be a read error. This entry comes from a study of early T cells in non-severe SARS-CoV-2 infection. About the study: Chains were unpaired, as sequencing was done on bulk RNA from unsorted whole blood.

Study conclusions and caveats: Matching results from VDJdb favored anti-spike CD8 responses, leaving private and CD4 specificities undetected.

Molecules of cDNA were individually given unique molecular identifiers that were attached to them. Each CDR3 protein is one row after TCRdb ran MiXCR on the 5' RACE reads. There are 80,000 to 95,000 distinct CDR3 sequences in the sample; approximately 16% occur only once, and 5% to 5.5% lies in the top ten. Germline CDR1 is SEHNR and CDR2 is FQNEAQ (reference sequence). V was trimmed by 5 bases and J by 3 bases, leaving 7 bases between them. This CDR3 contains 12 residues. The chain is built from TRBV7-9 and TRBJ2-5; no firm D call. The sequences come from whole blood, collected at baseline. The TCR sequence derives from an adult who was a healthcare worker with PCR-confirmed SARS-CoV-2 infection or an uninfected control (not recorded which). CDR3 protein: CASSRTEETQYF. The CDR3 DNA is TGTGCCAGCAGCCGGACGGAAGAGACCCAGTACTTC.